The rows below give T cell receptor beta chains drawn from one sample of a study of blood T cell repertoires in COVID-19. This table comes from immunoSEQ multiplex PCR, and its TCRdb copy is limited to in-frame clones, with some not included. Among over 150,000 clones listed, around four fifths were seen once. The specimen sequenced was peripheral blood. Every receptor here comes from a woman aged 55-75 years with acute or convalescent COVID-19. CDR3s include the opening cysteine and the closing phenylalanine or tryptophan. The D gene is left open where the match is weak. Rows give clone size only sometimes, using once, few, many, or a class for an expanded clone.

once,TRBV21-1,TRBJ2-7,13,NA,CASSRDSSYEQYF,TGTGCCAGCAGCAGGGACAGCTCCTACGAGCAGTACTTC
NA,TRBV7-2,TRBJ1-5,17,NA,CASSLSARGRPSQPQHF,TGTGCCAGCAGCCTTAGCGCCAGGGGAAGACCTAGTCAGCCCCAGCATTTT
NA,TRBV24-1,TRBJ2-3,15,TRBD2,CATSEAGGGQDTQYF,TGTGCCACCAGTGAAGCGGGGGGCGGACAAGATACGCAGTATTTT
NA,TRBV7-2,TRBJ2-3,17,TRBD2,CASSLVLTSGTTDTQYF,TGTGCCAGCAGCTTAGTTCTTACTAGCGGAACCACAGATACGCAGTATTTT
NA,TRBV10-3,TRBJ2-5,13,NA,CAISGIGEETQYF,TGTGCCATCAGTGGGATAGGAGAGGAGACCCAGTACTTC
NA,TRBV7-3,TRBJ2-1,15,TRBD2,CASSGSGGAYNEQFF,TGTGCCAGCAGCGGTAGCGGGGGGGCTTACAATGAGCAGTTCTTC
NA,TRBV7-2,TRBJ2-7,15,TRBD1,CASSRDRVVSYEQYF,TGTGCCAGCAGCAGAGACAGGGTTGTTTCCTACGAGCAGTACTTC
once,TRBV5-1,TRBJ1-1,16,NA,CASNPPPQGMNTEAFF,TGCGCCAGCAATCCCCCGCCGCAGGGGATGAACACTGAAGCTTTCTTT
NA,TRBV9,TRBJ1-5,15,TRBD1,CASSVAGGNNQPQHF,TGTGCCAGCAGCGTGGCAGGGGGCAATAATCAGCCCCAGCATTTT
NA,TRBV5-3,TRBJ2-7,15,NA,CARSSVGSNSYEQYF,TGTGCCAGAAGCTCGGTCGGGAGCAACTCCTACGAGCAGTACTTC
once,TRBV7-8,TRBJ1-6,12,TRBD1,CASSRGQGALGF,TGTGCCAGCAGCAGAGGACAGGGGGCCTTAGGGTTT
NA,TRBV6-6,TRBJ1-4,11,NA,CASRGGEKLFF,TGTGCCAGCAGGGGGGGGGAAAAACTGTTTTTT
NA,TRBV24-1,TRBJ2-2,12,NA,CATSRVTGELFF,TGTGCCACCAGTCGCGTCACCGGGGAGCTGTTTTTT
NA,TRBV12-5,TRBJ2-1,15,NA,CASGFTGSTYNEQFF,TGTGCTAGTGGTTTTACAGGGTCAACCTACAATGAGCAGTTCTTC
once,TRBV30,TRBJ1-1,12,TRBD1,CAWGGQSTEAFF,TGTGCCTGGGGGGGACAGAGCACTGAAGCTTTCTTT
NA,TRBV19,TRBJ2-3,17,TRBD2,CASSVTRGGASTDTQYF,TGTGCCAGTAGTGTGACCCGCGGGGGGGCCTCGACAGATACGCAGTATTTT
NA,TRBV6-5,TRBJ1-1,15,TRBD1,CASRPGQGLNTEAFF,TGTGCCAGCAGACCGGGACAGGGGTTAAACACTGAAGCTTTCTTT
NA,TRBV19,TRBJ1-1,13,NA,CASFRTLNTEAFF,TGTGCCAGTTTTCGGACTTTGAACACTGAAGCTTTCTTT
NA,TRBV7-2,TRBJ2-7,15,NA,CASSLKLGDTYEQYF,TGTGCCAGCAGCTTAAAGTTGGGGGACACTTACGAGCAGTACTTC
NA,TRBV19,TRBJ2-7,15,NA,CATSDDSVSPYEQYF,TGTGCCACCTCTGATGACAGCGTAAGCCCCTACGAGCAGTACTTC
NA,TRBV5-1,TRBJ2-2,18,TRBD2,CASSSQNRWASGGGELFF,TGCGCCAGCAGCTCCCAAAACCGTTGGGCTAGCGGAGGCGGGGAGCTGTTTTTT
NA,TRBV27,TRBJ1-5,14,NA,CASSLSQGGQPQHF,TGTGCCAGCAGTTTATCCCAGGGAGGTCAGCCCCAGCATTTT
NA,TRBV30,TRBJ2-7,14,NA,CAWRGGRGLYEQYF,TGTGCCTGGCGGGGGGGTAGGGGGCTCTACGAGCAGTACTTC
once,TRBV6-2/TRBV6-3,TRBJ1-2,15,NA,CASSYSREDWDGYTF,TGTGCCAGCAGTTACTCCCGGGAGGATTGGGATGGCTACACCTTC
NA,TRBV7-2,TRBJ1-5,15,NA,CASSGNGVIDQPQHF,TGTGCCAGCTCCGGGAATGGTGTTATAGATCAGCCCCAGCATTTT
NA,TRBV10-3,TRBJ2-2,15,NA,CAISETREGTGELFF,TGTGCCATCAGTGAAACCAGGGAAGGGACCGGGGAGCTGTTTTTT
NA,TRBV24-1,TRBJ2-3,17,NA,CATSDPNEGTYTDTQYF,TGTGCCACCAGTGATCCCAATGAGGGGACATACACAGATACGCAGTATTTT
NA,TRBV5-4,TRBJ1-2,14,TRBD1,CASSLIGGAYGYTF,TGTGCCAGCAGCTTGATAGGGGGCGCGTATGGCTACACCTTC
few,TRBV4-2,TRBJ2-5,19,TRBD2,CASSQDAPGTSGLSGTQYF,TGTGCCAGCAGCCAAGATGCCCCCGGGACTAGCGGTTTGTCAGGGACCCAGTACTTC
NA,TRBV7-9,TRBJ1-1,12,NA,CASSGQHTEAFF,TGTGCCAGCTCTGGGCAACACACTGAAGCTTTCTTT
NA,TRBV3-1/TRBV3-2,TRBJ2-5,15,TRBD2,CASSQVAGSRKTQYF,TGTGCCAGCAGCCAAGTAGCGGGGTCCCGGAAGACCCAGTACTTC
NA,TRBV9,TRBJ1-6,17,NA,CASSDRENGGYNSPLHF,TGTGCCAGCAGCGATAGGGAGAATGGGGGGTATAATTCACCCCTCCACTTT
once,TRBV5-1,TRBJ2-7,19,TRBD2,CASSLTPPVGGGEMREQYF,TGCGCCAGCAGCTTAACCCCACCCGTGGGTGGGGGGGAAATGCGCGAGCAGTACTTC
NA,TRBV7-2,TRBJ2-5,14,NA,CASSFQGGGETQYF,TGTGCCAGCAGCTTTCAGGGTGGGGGGGAGACCCAGTACTTC
NA,TRBV6-5,TRBJ2-5,14,NA,CASRVDGGQETQYF,TGTGCCAGCAGGGTGGACGGAGGCCAAGAGACCCAGTACTTC
NA,TRBV20-1,TRBJ1-1,11,TRBD1,CSAGTGFEAFF,TGCAGTGCTGGGACAGGGTTTGAAGCTTTCTTT
NA,TRBV24-1,TRBJ2-3,17,TRBD1,CATSDISPGTGADTQYF,TGTGCCACCAGTGATATAAGTCCCGGGACAGGGGCCGATACGCAGTATTTT
NA,TRBV5-1,TRBJ2-2,17,TRBD2,CASSFSLAGENTGELFF,TGCGCCAGCAGCTTTTCCCTAGCGGGGGAGAACACCGGGGAGCTGTTTTTT
once,TRBV12-3/TRBV12-4,TRBJ1-1,11,NA,CASSITAEAFF,TGTGCCAGCAGTATTACAGCTGAAGCTTTCTTT
NA,TRBV6-2/TRBV6-3,TRBJ1-2,14,TRBD1,CASSSGQNFYGYTF,TGTGCCAGCAGTTCGGGACAGAACTTCTATGGCTACACCTTC
NA,TRBV19,TRBJ1-1,12,NA,CASSSGNAEAFF,TGTGCCAGTAGTTCAGGGAACGCTGAAGCTTTCTTT
NA,TRBV5-4,TRBJ2-2,16,TRBD1,CASSLADRANTGELFF,TGTGCCAGCAGCTTGGCCGACAGGGCGAACACCGGGGAGCTGTTTTTT
NA,TRBV19,TRBJ1-2,16,NA,CASSIDLFGQRGGYTF,TGTGCCAGTAGTATAGATCTATTCGGACAGCGTGGGGGCTACACCTTC
NA,TRBV18,TRBJ1-2,14,TRBD1,CASSLGTGIYGYTF,TGTGCCAGCTCACTAGGGACAGGGATCTATGGCTACACCTTC